This is a list of T cell receptor beta chains from one sample in a study of vaccination and CD4 T cells after COVID-19. Their target antigens are unknown. Via MiXCR, TCRdb re-called the PCR reads, giving one row per CDR3 protein. This table has some 16,000 distinct CDR3 sequences, about two fifths appearing once. Sample: CD4+ T cells from blood, cultured in vitro, taken after SARS-CoV-2 vaccination. All receptors come from a human donor who had recovered from COVID-19. Both conserved end residues are part of each CDR3. A D gene is named only where the DNA matches it firmly. A row's size may be missing; if present it is once, few, many or a size class.

cdr3_nt	cdr3_aa	j_call	d_call	v_call	clone_size
TGTGCCAGCAGCTCAGAGGGTGGAAGCTCCTACGAGCAGTACTTC	CASSSEGGSSYEQYF	TRBJ2-7	-	TRBV7-9	few
TGTGCCAGTTCTAGGCGGACAGGGGACTACGAGCAGTACTTC	CASSRRTGDYEQYF	TRBJ2-7	TRBD1	TRBV2	once
TGCAGTGCTAGAGATGAGTCCGGGAGGGCAACATATGAGCAGTTCTTC	CSARDESGRATYEQFF	TRBJ2-1	TRBD2	TRBV20-1	-
TGTGCCACCAGCCTTAGGGAGGCGGGACTAGCGGGACGGGGGACAGATACGCAGTATTTT	CATSLREAGLAGRGTDTQYF	TRBJ2-3	TRBD2	TRBV6-1	-
TGTGCCAGCTCACCCCCTTTCGGGGGTGAGGACTATGGCTACACCTTC	CASSPPFGGEDYGYTF	TRBJ1-2	-	TRBV18	-
TGTGCCAGCAGCCAACTGCCGGGACTTACATACGAGCAGTACTTC	CASSQLPGLTYEQYF	TRBJ2-7	-	TRBV4-2	-
TGTGCCAGCAGTTACTCCCGAGGTAGCGGGAGAGATACGCAGTATTTT	CASSYSRGSGRDTQYF	TRBJ2-3	TRBD2	TRBV6-5	-
TGTGCCAGCAGGAAGACTGACGAGAATGAAAAACTGTTTTTT	CASRKTDENEKLFF	TRBJ1-4	-	TRBV6-1	-
-	CASTNQTSMYLCASTSTDTQYF	TRBJ2-3	-	TRBV5-1	-
TGTGCCAGCAGCTCTAGCCCAGATACGCAGTATTTT	CASSSSPDTQYF	TRBJ2-3	-	TRBV11-2	few
TGTGCCAGCAGCTTAGGGGTAGGGGGCCTAAACTACGAGCAGTACTTC	CASSLGVGGLNYEQYF	TRBJ2-7	TRBD1	TRBV7-9	few
TGTGCCAGCAGTCAATGGACACCCCTGAACACCGGGGAGCTGTTTTTT	CASSQWTPLNTGELFF	TRBJ2-2	-	TRBV6-1	once
TGTGCCAGTAGTATTGGGGGAAGGGCCTACGAGCAGTACTTC	CASSIGGRAYEQYF	TRBJ2-7	-	TRBV19	medium-sized
TGCGCCAGCAGCCAAGGTCCGGGGGCGTCGGACACTGAAGCTTTCTTT	CASSQGPGASDTEAFF	TRBJ1-1	-	TRBV4-3	-
TGTGCCAGCAGCTTAGGGGGCGCGAACACCGGGGAGCTGTTTTTT	CASSLGGANTGELFF	TRBJ2-2	-	TRBV7-2	-
TGCAGTGCTAGAGTGAGTAGCCTTATCTCAAGCTCCTACGAGCAGTACTTC	CSARVSSLISSSYEQYF	TRBJ2-7	-	TRBV20-1	few
TGTGCCAGCAGGGGTGATTGGGGGGAGACCCAGTACTTC	CASRGDWGETQYF	TRBJ2-5	-	TRBV12-3/TRBV12-4	once
TGTGCCAGCACTGCAGGGGAGAGCACTGAAGCTTTCTTT	CASTAGESTEAFF	TRBJ1-1	-	TRBV6-1	-
TGTGCCAGCAGTGAAGAGACCCAGTACTTC	CASSEETQYF	TRBJ2-5	-	TRBV2	-
TGTGCCAGCTTATATAAGGGACAGGGGTTAATCTCTGGGGCCAACGTCCTGACTTTC	CASLYKGQGLISGANVLTF	TRBJ2-6	TRBD1	TRBV27	-
TGTGCCAGCTCCTATAATTCACCCCTCCACTTT	CASSYNSPLHF	TRBJ1-6	-	TRBV28	-
TGCGCCAGCAGCCCGACAGGCCTGCCTCTCCACGAGCAGTACTTC	CASSPTGLPLHEQYF	TRBJ2-7	-	TRBV4-1	-
TGCAGTGCCCATCGGGCTGTCCTTGACTATGAGCAGTTCTTC	CSAHRAVLDYEQFF	TRBJ2-1	-	TRBV20-1	-
TGTGCCAGCAGTCCCGATTACAGGGGGAGTCAGCCCCAGCATTTT	CASSPDYRGSQPQHF	TRBJ1-5	TRBD1	TRBV6-2/TRBV6-3	-
TGTGCCAGCAGTTACTCGATACAGGAGCAAGAGACCCAGTACTTC	CASSYSIQEQETQYF	TRBJ2-5	-	TRBV6-5	-
TGTGCCAGCCAGACTTCTAGCGGGAGCACAGATACGCAGTATTTT	CASQTSSGSTDTQYF	TRBJ2-3	TRBD2	TRBV19	-
TGTGCCAGCAGTGCGGGACCCCAACGGGGATACCAAGAGACCCAGTACTTC	CASSAGPQRGYQETQYF	TRBJ2-5	-	TRBV12-3/TRBV12-4	-
TGCAGTGCTAAAAGACAGGGCCCAGATACGCAGTATTTT	CSAKRQGPDTQYF	TRBJ2-3	TRBD1	TRBV20-1	few
TGCAGTGCTAGAGATCAAGGGTCGCCCCTCCACTTT	CSARDQGSPLHF	TRBJ1-6	-	TRBV20-1	-
TGTGCCAGCAGCCCTAGCGGGAGTCCCGGGGAGCTGTTTTTT	CASSPSGSPGELFF	TRBJ2-2	TRBD2	TRBV6-1	few
TGCGCCAGCAGCCCGACGAGGACTATCACAGATACGCAGTATTTT	CASSPTRTITDTQYF	TRBJ2-3	-	TRBV5-1	-
TGTGCCAGCTCACCCCGCAGGGGTATTAGTGATGAGCAGTTCTTC	CASSPRRGISDEQFF	TRBJ2-1	-	TRBV18	-
TGTGCCAGCAGTGTCGGGGTCTCCTACGAGCAGTACTTC	CASSVGVSYEQYF	TRBJ2-7	-	TRBV6-1	large
TGTGCCACCAGCAGAGACGGGACTAGCAACGAGCAGTACTTC	CATSRDGTSNEQYF	TRBJ2-7	TRBD2	TRBV15	-
TGTGCCAGCAGTGTCGCTCAGAGCTCCTATAATTCACCCCTCCACTTT	CASSVAQSSYNSPLHF	TRBJ1-6	-	TRBV27	few
TGTGCCAGCAGCTTAGGCGGGAGTACCTACAATGAGCAGTTCTTC	CASSLGGSTYNEQFF	TRBJ2-1	TRBD2	TRBV7-3	-
TGTGCCAGCAGCCCACATGGGGGACTAGCCTCCGAGCAGTACTTC	CASSPHGGLASEQYF	TRBJ2-7	TRBD2	TRBV7-2	-
TGTGCCAGCAGTGGACAGGGACGAAACACCGGGGAGCTGTTTTTT	CASSGQGRNTGELFF	TRBJ2-2	TRBD1	TRBV2	-
TGCGCCAGCAGCTTGAAGCAGCGCACTAGCACAGATACGCAGTATTTT	CASSLKQRTSTDTQYF	TRBJ2-3	-	TRBV5-1	-
TGTGCCACCAGCAGAGATGTCTACGAGCAGTACTTC	CATSRDVYEQYF	TRBJ2-7	-	TRBV15	-
TGCGCCAGCAGCCAAGATCGCCAGGATCAGCCCCAGCATTTT	CASSQDRQDQPQHF	TRBJ1-5	-	TRBV4-1	-